Sequencing of this TCR beta chain was carried out in a study of a mutant IDH1 vaccine in newly diagnosed glioma. At the level of the study: The sex distribution of treated patients was about 62% male and around 40% female, with a mean age of 40.4 years. The therapy given earlier, which was standard therapy, consisted of radiotherapy, temozolomide, or both, and most of the patients received both.

Clones were sequenced by immunoSEQ multiplex PCR, and TCRdb holds only the in-frame ones, with some missing. The sample shows 35,000 to 50,000 clones, 80% to 95% of them seen only once. Germline CDR1 MNHEY, CDR2 SVGAGI. The V end lost 1 base, the J end lost 6 bases, and 15 bases lay between the germline ends. This CDR3 has 16 residues. A word on this clone: Its antigen remains unidentified.

Indicated time point: week 23, last vaccination. One vaccine dose held 300 ug of mutant IDH1 20-mer peptide and came with topical imiquimod. V and J are TRBV6-5 and TRBJ2-2; D unresolved. The sequencing here drew on PBMCs, taken from a glioma patient whose treatment included an IDH1 peptide vaccine. The origin of this receptor is a man aged 50 to 59 with glioma. In nucleotides, the CDR3 is TGTGCCAGCAGTTACTATAAGCCCACCGGGTCCGGGGAGCTGTTTTTT. This translates into CASSYYKPTGSGELFF.